Detailed here is one TCR beta chain. MiXCR was run by TCRdb on the 5' RACE reads, yielding one entry per CDR3 protein. The sample lists roughly 600,000 distinct CDR3 sequences, 18% seen once, with about 11% in the top ten. The CDR3 consists of 16 residues. Trimming at V came to 2 bases and at J to 2 bases, leaving 5 bases not matched to a gene. The sample belongs to a study of T-cell memory formation after mild COVID-19. The chain has TRBV12-3 or TRBV12-4 and TRBJ2-2; 7 bases match TRBD1. The sequencing sample was made of PBMCs or a T cell subset sorted from them (not recorded which). The sequence derives from an adult woman who had mild COVID-19 (a few samples of this study predate the infection). Cell type and time point are not known. Here the CDR3 DNA reads TGTGCCAGCAGTTTATACCGACAGGGAAACACCGGGGAGCTGTTTTTT. This sequence encodes CASSLYRQGNTGELFF.